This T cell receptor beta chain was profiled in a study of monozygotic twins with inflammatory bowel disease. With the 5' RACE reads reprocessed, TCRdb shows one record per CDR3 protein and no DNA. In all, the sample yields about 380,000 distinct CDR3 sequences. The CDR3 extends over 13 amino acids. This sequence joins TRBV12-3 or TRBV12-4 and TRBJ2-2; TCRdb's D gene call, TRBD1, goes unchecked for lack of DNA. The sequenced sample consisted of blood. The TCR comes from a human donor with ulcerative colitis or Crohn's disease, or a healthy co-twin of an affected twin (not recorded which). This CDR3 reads CASTSGQPGELFF.